These 26 T cell receptor beta chains were all obtained from the same sample, sequenced in a study of OX40 agonist ivuxolimab in advanced cancers. Clones were sequenced by immunoSEQ multiplex PCR, and TCRdb holds only the in-frame ones, with some missing. The sample shows 20,000 or so clones, roughly 88% of them seen only once. This specimen consisted of CD4+ or CD8+ T cells sorted from blood, obtained in a trial of the OX40 agonist ivuxolimab. The source is an adult with an advanced solid tumor such as melanoma, head and neck, liver or kidney cancer.

The chain employs TRBV9 and TRBJ2-1; 7 bases are a match to TRBD1. The CDR3 has 16 residues. The V segment lost 4 bases and the J segment 8 bases; nucleotides outside the gene matches: 15. From germline, CDR1 is SGDLS and CDR2 YYNGEE. Written as DNA, the CDR3 is TGTGCCAGCAGCCTCCGACAGGGTATGAATGCGGATGAGCAGTTCTTC. It is translated as CASSLRQGMNADEQFF.

This clone was observed once. The chain couples TRBV29-1 to TRBJ2-7; possibly TRBD2 for D (6 bases). This CDR3 contains 15 residues. Per germline, CDR1 SQVTM and CDR2 ANQGSEA. V was cut by 3 bases and J by 0 bases, with 15 bases left in between. CDR3 region: CSVEVEGFPSYEQYF. In nucleotides, the CDR3 is TGCAGCGTTGAGGTGGAGGGGTTCCCCTCCTACGAGCAGTACTTC.

The CDR3 nucleotides are TGTGCCAGCGGCTGGGGACTTCTGAACACTGAAGCTTTCTTT. Protein sequence: CASGWGLLNTEAFF. The V call is TRBV27, the J call TRBJ1-1, with a possible D match to TRBD1 (5 bases). Germline loops: CDR1 MNHEY, CDR2 SMNVEV (reference sequence). V was pared by 8 bases and J by 0 bases, with 13 bases between. The CDR3 runs to 14 residues.

The chain is built from TRBV6-6 and TRBJ1-5; D is ambiguous. Trimming removed 4 bases from V and 9 bases from J, with 10 bases in between. The CDR3 sequence is 12 residues long. Germline CDR1 is MNHNY and CDR2 is SVGAGI (reference sequence). DNA for the CDR3: TGTGCCAGCAGTTCCGTCCGAGGGCCCCAGCATTTT. This encodes CASSSVRGPQHF.

The V gene is TRBV11-2, the J gene TRBJ2-4, with a tentative D call TRBD2 (7 bases). CDR3 length: 14 residues. CDR1 is SGHAT and CDR2 is FQNNGV in the germline V gene. V was pared by 7 bases and J by 5 bases, with 15 bases between. In DNA form, the CDR3 reads TGTGCCAGCAAGGGAGGGGGGCTGGAAAACATTCAGTACTTC. Protein sequence: CASKGGGLENIQYF. Supplemented by reference TRBV11-2 and TRBJ2-4, the full variable domain reads EAGVAQSPRYKIIEKRQSVAFWCNPISGHATLYWYQQILGQGPKLLIQFQNNGVVDDSQLPKDRFSAERLKGVDSTLKIQPAKLEDSAVYLCASKGGGLENIQYFGAGTRLSVL.

The rearrangement joins TRBV19 to TRBJ2-6, with D unclear. Trimming removed 3 bases at V and 0 bases at J, with 3 bases between. This CDR3 spans 14 amino acids. Germline-derived CDR1 and CDR2 are LNHDA and SQIVND (reference sequence). The DNA of the CDR3 is TGTGCCAGTAGTATTCACTCTGGGGCCAACGTCCTGACTTTC. This sequence encodes CASSIHSGANVLTF.

The chain combines TRBV15 with TRBJ2-5; possibly TRBD1 for D (6 bases). V was clipped by 8 bases and J by 2 bases, with 18 bases between them. Germline V lookup: CDR1 LNHNV, CDR2 YYDKDF (reference sequence). The CDR3 has 15 residues. The CDR3 loop is CATVDAGAIQETQYF. The DNA of the CDR3 is TGTGCCACCGTTGACGCAGGGGCGATACAAGAGACCCAGTACTTC.

The rearrangement links TRBV13 to TRBJ2-7; no firm D call. V was pared by 0 bases and J by 6 bases, with 12 bases between. CDR1 is PRHDT, CDR2 FYEKMQ, per germline (reference sequence). The CDR3 covers 14 residues. Written as DNA, the CDR3 is TGTGCCAGCAGCTTAGGTGTAGCAGTGAGCGAGCAGTACTTC. Protein product: CASSLGVAVSEQYF.

This clone was picked up one time. This rearrangement joins TRBV19 to TRBJ2-1; no clear D gene. Trimming shortened V by 6 bases and J by 0 bases, and 15 bases separated the two germline ends. The CDR3 is made up of 16 amino acids. CDR1 and CDR2 from the germline V gene are LNHDA and SQIVND (reference sequence). DNA for the CDR3: TGTGCCAGTAGCCCTAACGGGCAGAGCTCCTACAATGAGCAGTTCTTC. It yields the protein CASSPNGQSSYNEQFF.

This rearrangement joins TRBV11-2 to TRBJ2-1, with a tentative D call TRBD2 (6 bases). Germline lookup yields CDR1 SGHAT and CDR2 FQNNGV. V gave up 8 bases and J gave up 7 bases, with 15 bases separating them. The CDR3 has 13 residues. The CDR3 bases are TGTGCCAGCCTAGTAGCGGCGGGGAATGAGCAGTTCTTC. Its protein is CASLVAAGNEQFF.

The rearrangement uses TRBV5-4 and TRBJ2-5; D is possibly TRBD1 (6 bases). V shed 1 base and J shed 5 bases, with 9 bases lying between them. Germline V lookup: CDR1 SGHNT, CDR2 YYREEE (reference sequence). The CDR3 is 13 residues long. The chain's CDR3 is CASSLQGKETQYF. The CDR3 DNA sequence: TGTGCCAGCAGCTTGCAGGGGAAGGAGACCCAGTACTTC.

The CDR3 here is CASSPGTLDYGYTF. The DNA of the CDR3 is TGTGCCAGCAGTCCGGGGACGTTGGACTATGGCTACACCTTC. V usage is TRBV14 and J usage is TRBJ1-2; TRBD1 might be the D (5 bases). V was shortened by 6 bases and J by 3 bases, with 14 bases between the two germline ends. The CDR3 runs to 14 residues. Germline CDR1 and CDR2: SGHDN and FVKESK.

This rearrangement joins TRBV27 to TRBJ2-7, with D hard to call. Trimming removed 5 bases from V and 5 bases from J, with 13 bases in between. The germline CDR1 and CDR2 sequences are MNHEY and SMNVEV (reference sequence). The CDR3 is 13 amino acids. DNA for the CDR3: TGTGCCAGCAGTCCACCGGTAGGGCACGAGCAGTACTTC. Its translation is CASSPPVGHEQYF.

The chain employs TRBV27 and TRBJ2-1; perhaps D is TRBD1 or TRBD2 (6 bases each). Trimming took 4 bases from V and 7 from J, leaving 11 bases between them. The CDR3 extends over 13 amino acids. The germline V gene encodes CDR1 MNHEY and CDR2 SMNVEV (reference sequence). The CDR3 DNA is TGTGCCAGCAGTTGGGGGGCACTGAATGAGCAGTTCTTC. Residues: CASSWGALNEQFF.

The chain combines TRBV27 with TRBJ2-1, with D unclear. There are 13 residues in the CDR3. Trimming removed 4 bases from V and 0 bases from J, with 4 bases in between. Germline V CDR1 and CDR2: MNHEY, SMNVEV (reference sequence). The CDR3 coding sequence is TGTGCCAGCAGTTCCAGCTCCTACAATGAGCAGTTCTTC. It encodes CASSSSSYNEQFF.

This clone was detected a few times. V is TRBV30 and J is TRBJ1-1, with 7 bases lining up with TRBD1. Trimming at V came to 4 bases and at J to 0 bases, leaving 8 bases not matched to a gene. The CDR3 has 15 amino acids. Germline CDR1 is GTSNPN and CDR2 is SVGIG (reference sequence). The CDR3 DNA reads TGTGCCTGGAATCGAAAGACAGGGATGAACACTGAAGCTTTCTTT. It encodes CAWNRKTGMNTEAFF.

J is TRBJ2-1 and V is TRBV19, with a possible D match to TRBD1 (6 bases). Germline assignment: CDR1 LNHDA and CDR2 SQIVND (reference sequence). The CDR3 sequence is 15 residues long. V lost 4 bases and J lost 5, with 15 bases in between. The CDR3 nucleotides are TGTGCCAGTAGTACCCCTGAACAGGGTGACAATGAGCAGTTCTTC. Encoded protein: CASSTPEQGDNEQFF.

This clone was seen just once. The rearrangement links TRBV13 to TRBJ2-7; 8 positions match TRBD2. The CDR3 extends over 14 amino acids. Unmatched junction bases numbered 8, after V lost 5 bases and J lost 5 bases. The germline gives CDR1 PRHDT, CDR2 FYEKMQ (reference sequence). CDR3 DNA: TGTGCCAGCAGCCCCGGGACTAGAAGGCACGAGCAGTACTTC. Amino acid sequence: CASSPGTRRHEQYF.

This rearrangement joins TRBV7-9 to TRBJ1-6; D uncertain. The CDR3 totals 17 residues. Trimming left V 5 bases short and J 2 bases short, with 16 bases between. CDR1 and CDR2 (germline): SEHNR, FQNEAQ (reference sequence). In DNA, the CDR3 is TGTGCCAGCAGCCCCCTCGATTCAGAGGCCTATAATTCACCCCTCCACTTT. Translation gives CASSPLDSEAYNSPLHF.

The chain is built from TRBV7-6 and TRBJ2-7, with 7 bases aligning to TRBD2. CDR3 size: 14 residues. Germline V gene data show CDR1 as SGHVS and CDR2 as FNYEAQ. The junction had 12 bases not matched to a gene; V was cut back by 8 bases and J by 5 bases. The CDR3: CASSPWREYDEQYF. The CDR3 nucleotides are TGTGCCAGCTCCCCTTGGCGGGAGTACGACGAGCAGTACTTC.

The chain combines TRBV7-2 with TRBJ2-3; D may be TRBD1 (5 bases). Germline CDR1 and CDR2: SGHTA and FQGNSA. There are 16 residues in the CDR3. Trimming pared 2 bases from V and 0 bases from J, leaving 12 bases between. CDR3 amino acids: CASSLIGGASTDTQYF. As DNA, the CDR3 is TGTGCCAGCAGCTTAATTGGTGGGGCTAGCACAGATACGCAGTATTTT.

This chain uses TRBV18 with TRBJ2-5; TRBD1 is a possible D gene (6 bases). This CDR3 spans 16 amino acids. V was trimmed by 6 bases and J by 4 bases, leaving 21 bases between them. Germline CDR1 is KGHSH and CDR2 is LQKENI. CDR3 coding DNA: TGTGCCAGCTCCCGACCCGGGGACATAAGGCTAGAGACCCAGTACTTC. It yields the protein CASSRPGDIRLETQYF.

The chain combines TRBV4-2 with TRBJ2-7; D remains ambiguous. Trimming left V 6 bases short and J 0 bases short, with 12 bases between. Germline CDR1 and CDR2: LGHNA and YNFKEQ. This CDR3 has 14 residues. CDR3 bases: TGTGCCAGCAGTCATCCGGGCAACTCCTACGAGCAGTACTTC. It translates to CASSHPGNSYEQYF.

This sequence joins TRBV19 and TRBJ2-7; 7 positions agree with TRBD1. The CDR3 runs 14 residues. CDR1 is LNHDA, CDR2 SQIVND, per germline (reference sequence). Trimming at V came to 3 bases and at J to 4 bases, leaving 6 bases not matched to a gene. In DNA, the CDR3 is TGTGCCAGTAGTATCGGTACAGGGGAATACGAGCAGTACTTC. It specifies CASSIGTGEYEQYF.

The rearrangement links TRBV5-8 to TRBJ2-5; 15 positions match TRBD2. J gave up 5 bases and V 3 bases, and 5 bases lay outside the gene matches. There are 16 residues in the CDR3. Germline V lookup: CDR1 SGHTS, CDR2 YDEGEE. The CDR3 loop is CASSYGLAGGGETQYF. CDR3 bases: TGTGCCAGCAGCTATGGACTAGCGGGAGGGGGCGAGACCCAGTACTTC. Full variable domain (rest looked up from reference TRBV5-8 and TRBJ2-5): EAGVTQSPTHLIKTRGQQATLRCSPISGHTSVYWYQQALGLGLQFLLWYDEGEERNRGNFPPRFSGRQFPNYSSELNVNALELEDSALYLCASSYGLAGGGETQYFGPGTRLLVL.

This clone turned up a few times. The chain employs TRBV27 and TRBJ1-1, with unresolved D. CDR1 is MNHEY, CDR2 SMNVEV, per germline (reference sequence). The V end lost 10 bases, the J end lost 4 bases, and 10 bases lay between the germline ends. The CDR3 sequence is 11 residues long. The CDR3 nucleotides read TGTGCCACCGGGCCTGGCACTGAAGCTTTCTTT. This sequence encodes CATGPGTEAFF.